One T cell receptor beta chain is described in this entry. This specimen belongs to a study of technical replicates of blood from a few donors. Produced via immunoSEQ multiplex PCR; TCRdb's table is partial and in-frame only. The sample lists 70,000 to 90,000 clones, approximately 94% occurring once. Trimming stripped 8 bases from V and 0 bases from J, with 5 bases between. This CDR3 has 12 residues. Germline V lookup: CDR1 SNHLY, CDR2 FYNNEI. This chain links TRBV2 with TRBJ1-3; D unclear. This TCR derives from a human donor in good health. Material for sequencing was T cells isolated from PBMCs. CDR3 loop: CASQNSGNTIYF. Here the CDR3 DNA reads TGTGCCAGCCAGAACTCTGGAAACACCATATATTTT.